Listed below are T cell receptor beta chains from one sample, sequenced in a study of shared clonotypes between healthy human individuals. The method was immunoSEQ multiplex PCR; TCRdb's version includes in-frame clones alone and lacks a portion of them. The repertoire includes some 1.5 million clones, 95% to 99% of them detected once, and 0.4% to 0.45% sits in the top ten. The sequencing sample was made of naive CD4+ T cells sorted from blood. The receptors originated from a man aged 25-45 years in good health. The CDR3 runs from the conserved cysteine through the conserved F or W. A D gene is named only where the DNA matches it firmly. Clone size is shown for a subset of rows, as once, few, many or a class of expanded clone.

v_gene	j_gene	d_gene	abundance	CDR3aa	CDR3nt
TRBV7-2	TRBJ2-1	NA	once	CASSLGRAFNEQFF	TGTGCCAGCAGTCTAGGGCGGGCCTTCAATGAGCAGTTCTTC
TRBV28	TRBJ2-2	NA	NA	CASRTGSITGELFF	TGTGCCAGCAGAACAGGGAGTATCACCGGGGAGCTGTTTTTT
TRBV25-1	TRBJ2-3	TRBD1	once	CASTWTGVTDTQYF	TGTGCCAGCACGTGGACAGGGGTCACAGATACGCAGTATTTT
TRBV11-3	TRBJ1-5	TRBD1	NA	CASSLERGGRYQPQHF	TGTGCCAGCAGCTTAGAAAGAGGGGGCCGGTATCAGCCCCAGCATTTT
TRBV15	TRBJ2-1	TRBD1	NA	CATSRHRGRVNEQFF	TGTGCCACCAGCAGGCACAGGGGGCGGGTCAATGAGCAGTTCTTC
TRBV7-9	TRBJ2-3	NA	NA	CASSLRDYTDTQYF	TGTGCCAGCAGCTTAAGGGATTACACAGATACGCAGTATTTT
TRBV5-3	TRBJ2-7	TRBD1	NA	CARSFRRDRRPYEQYF	TGTGCCAGAAGCTTCCGCCGGGACAGGAGGCCGTACGAGCAGTACTTC
TRBV9	TRBJ2-2	NA	NA	CASSPSAGVGTGELFF	TGTGCCAGCAGCCCGAGTGCAGGGGTGGGCACCGGGGAGCTGTTTTTT
TRBV10-2	TRBJ2-7	TRBD2	NA	CASSSGGHEQYF	TGCGCCAGCAGTTCGGGAGGGCACGAGCAGTACTTC
TRBV6-1	TRBJ1-5	NA	NA	CASSPTGSEAQPQHF	TGTGCCAGCAGTCCAACAGGGTCCGAGGCCCAGCCCCAGCATTTT
TRBV5-1	TRBJ2-3	TRBD2	NA	CASSLSGAGGRGTQYF	TGCGCCAGCAGCTTGAGCGGAGCGGGAGGGCGAGGGACGCAGTATTTT
TRBV2	TRBJ1-2	NA	NA	CASSEARVGYGYTF	TGTGCCAGCAGTGAAGCGCGGGTGGGCTATGGCTACACCTTC
TRBV27	TRBJ1-1	NA	NA	CASSLSKQTGREGAFF	TGTGCCAGCAGTTTATCCAAACAGACAGGACGTGAAGGAGCTTTCTTT
TRBV25-1	TRBJ1-2	NA	NA	CASSERTIPYGYTF	TGTGCCAGCAGTGAGAGGACAATACCTTATGGCTACACCTTC
TRBV7-2	TRBJ2-1	NA	NA	CASSATREQFF	TGTGCCAGCAGCGCAACTAGGGAGCAGTTCTTC
TRBV12-5	TRBJ2-2	TRBD2	NA	CASGLTNGLAATGELFF	TGTGCTAGTGGTTTGACTAACGGACTAGCGGCCACCGGGGAGCTGTTTTTT
TRBV4-3	TRBJ2-7	TRBD1	NA	CASSLRQGHYEQYF	TGCGCCAGCAGCTTACGACAGGGACACTACGAGCAGTACTTC
TRBV5-1	TRBJ2-5	NA	once	CASSRLGETQYF	TGCGCCAGCAGCCGCTTAGGGGAGACCCAGTACTTC
TRBV5-1	TRBJ2-2	NA	NA	CASSQLNIPEYTGELFF	TGCGCCAGCAGCCAATTAAACATCCCCGAATACACCGGGGAGCTGTTTTTT
TRBV5-4	TRBJ1-2	TRBD1	NA	CASSPPTGGSGGYTF	TGTGCCAGCAGCCCCCCAACAGGGGGCTCTGGTGGCTACACCTTC
TRBV28	TRBJ2-7	TRBD1	NA	CASSLPGGIYEQYF	TGTGCCAGCAGTTTGCCAGGGGGCATCTACGAGCAGTACTTC
TRBV15	TRBJ2-2	NA	NA	CATSRVFRSNTGELFF	TGTGCCACCAGCAGAGTTTTTAGATCGAACACCGGGGAGCTGTTTTTT
TRBV29-1	TRBJ2-5	NA	NA	CSVAAPSTQYF	TGCAGCGTTGCGGCCCCATCGACCCAGTACTTC
TRBV5-5	TRBJ2-1	TRBD2	NA	CASSSRMREGLNEQFF	TGTGCCAGCAGCTCCCGAATGCGGGAGGGGTTGAATGAGCAGTTCTTC
TRBV18	TRBJ2-7	TRBD1	NA	CASSPDRAHYEQYF	TGTGCCAGCTCACCAGACAGGGCCCACTACGAGCAGTACTTC
TRBV4-3	TRBJ2-1	NA	once	CASSQSMAETSYNEQFF	TGCGCCAGCAGCCAGTCTATGGCTGAAACTTCCTACAATGAGCAGTTCTTC
TRBV2	TRBJ2-6	NA	NA	CASSAGSSGANVLTF	TGTGCCAGCAGTGCGGGCTCATCTGGGGCCAACGTCCTGACTTTC
TRBV19	TRBJ2-7	NA	NA	CASSISPLGVGGQYF	TGTGCCAGTAGTATTTCGCCTTTGGGGGTCGGCGGGCAGTACTTC
TRBV2	TRBJ2-5	NA	NA	CASSENLQETQYF	TGTGCCAGCAGTGAGAATTTGCAAGAGACCCAGTACTTC
TRBV30	TRBJ2-1	NA	NA	CAWTSLDEQFF	TGTGCCTGGACCTCCCTCGATGAGCAGTTCTTC
TRBV18	TRBJ2-6	TRBD2	NA	CASSTGTTASGANVLTF	TGTGCCAGCTCGACCGGGACTACCGCCTCTGGGGCCAACGTCCTGACTTTC
TRBV5-1	TRBJ2-7	NA	NA	CASSLGVLSYEQYF	TGCGCCAGCAGCTTGGGGGTCCTCTCCTACGAGCAGTACTTC
TRBV28	TRBJ1-1	NA	NA	CASSLPGQGEAFF	TGTGCCAGCAGTTTACCCGGGCAGGGTGAAGCTTTCTTT
TRBV5-4	TRBJ2-1	TRBD1	NA	CASSLDRGLRYNEQFF	TGTGCCAGCAGCCTAGACAGGGGGCTTAGGTACAATGAGCAGTTCTTC
TRBV5-1	TRBJ2-7	NA	NA	CASSISSLYEQYF	TGCGCCAGCAGTATCTCCAGTCTCTACGAGCAGTACTTC
TRBV2	TRBJ1-3	NA	NA	CASSEVGNTIYF	TGTGCCAGCAGTGAGGTGGGAAACACCATATATTTT
TRBV5-1	TRBJ2-5	NA	NA	CASSLFPGLMGETQYF	TGCGCCAGCAGCTTGTTTCCGGGACTCATGGGAGAGACCCAGTACTTC
TRBV6-5	TRBJ2-1	NA	NA	CASRPILGSYNEQFF	TGTGCCAGCAGGCCGATACTAGGGTCCTACAATGAGCAGTTCTTC
TRBV11-2	TRBJ2-2	TRBD2	NA	CASSRILTSGREVSGELFF	TGTGCCAGCAGCCGAATCCTAACTAGCGGGAGGGAGGTGAGCGGGGAGCTGTTTTTT
TRBV5-1	TRBJ2-1	NA	NA	CASSSLIKGAGEQFF	TGCGCCAGCAGTAGCCTAATTAAAGGGGCGGGTGAGCAGTTCTTC
TRBV6-6	TRBJ2-3	NA	NA	CASSHPGPQGPDTQYF	TGTGCCAGCAGTCACCCCGGGCCCCAAGGGCCAGATACGCAGTATTTT
TRBV10-3	TRBJ2-7	TRBD2	once	CAIGSASGYEQYF	TGTGCCATCGGTTCGGCTAGCGGGTACGAGCAGTACTTC
TRBV13	TRBJ2-7	TRBD2	NA	CASSANSWTSGIYEQYF	TGTGCCAGCAGCGCCAATTCTTGGACTAGCGGGATTTACGAGCAGTACTTC
TRBV28	TRBJ2-1	TRBD2	NA	CASSLRTSGTYNEQFF	TGTGCCAGCAGTTTAAGGACTAGCGGAACCTACAATGAGCAGTTCTTC
TRBV7-2	TRBJ2-7	NA	NA	CASSLGSFEQYF	TGTGCCAGCAGCTTAGGATCGTTCGAGCAGTACTTC
TRBV11-2	TRBJ1-1	NA	NA	CASSLGGNTEAFF	TGTGCCAGCAGCCTAGGGGGGAACACTGAAGCTTTCTTT
TRBV5-1	TRBJ2-5	TRBD2	NA	CASRKIAGVRETQYF	TGCGCCAGCAGGAAAATAGCGGGAGTTAGAGAGACCCAGTACTTC
TRBV7-8	TRBJ1-5	NA	NA	CASSLTSGSRGDQPQHF	TGTGCCAGCAGCTTAACATCCGGGAGCCGGGGGGATCAGCCCCAGCATTTT
TRBV29-1	TRBJ1-2	NA	NA	CSVEDRGGIAPRYGYTF	TGCAGCGTTGAAGATCGCGGAGGGATAGCTCCTAGGTATGGCTACACCTTC
TRBV6-1	TRBJ2-1	TRBD2	NA	CASSERMREVIHNEQFF	TGTGCCAGCAGTGAAAGGATGCGGGAGGTAATCCACAATGAGCAGTTCTTC
TRBV5-5	TRBJ2-1	TRBD2	NA	CASSLSGTSWNEQFF	TGTGCCAGCAGCTTATCCGGGACTAGCTGGAATGAGCAGTTCTTC
TRBV5-4	TRBJ2-7	NA	NA	CASSLGLGADEQYF	TGTGCCAGCAGCTTGGGGCTGGGTGCGGACGAGCAGTACTTC
TRBV29-1	TRBJ2-1	TRBD2	NA	CSVVKLPDLAGEQFF	TGCAGCGTCGTGAAACTTCCCGATCTAGCGGGGGAGCAGTTCTTC
TRBV7-2	TRBJ2-7	NA	NA	CASSLGDEQYF	TGTGCCAGCAGCTTAGGAGACGAGCAGTACTTC
TRBV29-1	TRBJ2-1	TRBD2	NA	CSVAGTSFSNEQFF	TGCAGCGTTGCCGGGACTAGTTTCTCCAATGAGCAGTTCTTC